This TCR beta chain was retrieved from a study of blood T cell repertoires in COVID-19. The CDR3 is 14 residues long. Germline assignment: CDR1 SGHRS and CDR2 YFSETQ. Between the trimmed V and J ends, which lost 3 bases and 3 bases, there was a span of 13 bases. Only in-frame clones appear in the TCRdb table, and some are missing; sequencing was by immunoSEQ multiplex PCR. The table shows 70,000 to 95,000 clones, with approximately 80% occurring only once. The chain has TRBV5-1 and TRBJ2-7; D perhaps matches TRBD1 (6 bases). The sequence was collected from a human donor in a cohort sampled during active COVID-19. Material: peripheral blood. CDR3 in DNA: TGCGCCAGCAGCTCCTTGGACAGCCTCTACGAGCAGTACTTC. Translated, it gives CASSSLDSLYEQYF.